This T cell receptor (beta chain) derives from a study of early T cells in non-severe SARS-CoV-2 infection. Study background: The input, bulk RNA from unsorted whole blood, was sequenced, and chains were unpaired.

With V trimmed by 5 bases and J by 7 bases, 10 bases remained unmatched. This CDR3 spans 14 amino acids. Germline values: CDR1 MNHNS, CDR2 SASEGT. Researchers tagged individual cDNA molecules with unique molecular identifiers. TCRdb reanalysed the 5' RACE reads using MiXCR and keeps one entry per CDR3 protein. Of 45,000 to 60,000 distinct CDR3 sequences in the sample, roughly 8.7% were seen once. This clonotype was seen at least ten times. This sequence joins TRBV6-1 and TRBJ1-2; TRBD1 matches at 7 bases. The sample was whole blood, taken at baseline. The TCR sequence derives from an adult who was a healthcare worker with PCR-confirmed SARS-CoV-2 infection or an uninfected control (not recorded which). The CDR3, as DNA: TGTGCCAGCAGTCGGAGTGAGGGACAGAGTGGCTACACCTTC. It yields the protein CASSRSEGQSGYTF.